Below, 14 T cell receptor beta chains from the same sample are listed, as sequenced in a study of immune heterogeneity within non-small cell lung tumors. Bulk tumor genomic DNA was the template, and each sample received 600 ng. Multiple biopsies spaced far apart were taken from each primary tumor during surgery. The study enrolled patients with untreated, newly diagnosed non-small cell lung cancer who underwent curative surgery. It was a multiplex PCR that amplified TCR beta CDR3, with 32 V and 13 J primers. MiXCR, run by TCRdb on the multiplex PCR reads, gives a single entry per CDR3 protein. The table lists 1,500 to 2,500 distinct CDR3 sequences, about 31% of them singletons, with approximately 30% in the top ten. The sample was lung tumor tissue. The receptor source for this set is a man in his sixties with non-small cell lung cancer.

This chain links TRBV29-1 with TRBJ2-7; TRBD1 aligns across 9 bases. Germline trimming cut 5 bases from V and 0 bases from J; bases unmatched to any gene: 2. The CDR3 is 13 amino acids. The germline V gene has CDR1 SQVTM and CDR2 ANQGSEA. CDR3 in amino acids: CSVTTGGSYEQYF. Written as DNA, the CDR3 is TGCAGCGTTACGACAGGGGGCTCCTACGAGCAGTACTTC.

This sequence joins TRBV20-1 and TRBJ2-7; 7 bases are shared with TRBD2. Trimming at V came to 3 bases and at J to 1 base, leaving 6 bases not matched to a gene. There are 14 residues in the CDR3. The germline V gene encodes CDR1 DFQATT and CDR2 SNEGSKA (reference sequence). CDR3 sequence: CSASWLAESYEQYF. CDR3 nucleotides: TGCAGTGCTAGTTGGCTAGCGGAATCCTACGAGCAGTACTTC.

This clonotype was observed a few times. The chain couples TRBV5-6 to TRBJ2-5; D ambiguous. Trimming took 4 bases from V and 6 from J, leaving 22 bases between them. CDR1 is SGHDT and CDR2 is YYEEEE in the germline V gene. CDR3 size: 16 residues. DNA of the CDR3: TGTGCCAGCAGCCACAGCCACAGTGGCTTTGGGAAGACCCAGTACTTC. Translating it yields CASSHSHSGFGKTQYF.

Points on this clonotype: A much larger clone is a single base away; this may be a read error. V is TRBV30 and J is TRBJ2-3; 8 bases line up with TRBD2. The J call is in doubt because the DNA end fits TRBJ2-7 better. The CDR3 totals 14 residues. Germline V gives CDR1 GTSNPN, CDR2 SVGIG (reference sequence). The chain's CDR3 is CTWTPGLDVHEQYF. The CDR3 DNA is TGTACCTGGACCCCGGGACTAGATGTCCACGAGCAGTACTTC.

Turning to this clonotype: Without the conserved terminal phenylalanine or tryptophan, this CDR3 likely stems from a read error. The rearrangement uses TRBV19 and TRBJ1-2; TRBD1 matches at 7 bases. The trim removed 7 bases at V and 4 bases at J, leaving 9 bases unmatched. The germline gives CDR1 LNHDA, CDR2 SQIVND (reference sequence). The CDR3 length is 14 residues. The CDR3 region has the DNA TGTGCCAGTACCTCAACGGACAGGCCCTATGGCTACACCCTC. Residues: CASTSTDRPYGYTL.

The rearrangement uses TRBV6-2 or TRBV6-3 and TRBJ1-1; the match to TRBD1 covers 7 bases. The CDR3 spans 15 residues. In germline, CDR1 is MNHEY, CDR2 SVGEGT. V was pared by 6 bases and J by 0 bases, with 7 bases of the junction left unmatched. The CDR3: CASRPLGGLNTEAFF. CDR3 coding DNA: TGTGCCAGCAGACCGTTAGGGGGCCTGAACACTGAAGCTTTCTTT.

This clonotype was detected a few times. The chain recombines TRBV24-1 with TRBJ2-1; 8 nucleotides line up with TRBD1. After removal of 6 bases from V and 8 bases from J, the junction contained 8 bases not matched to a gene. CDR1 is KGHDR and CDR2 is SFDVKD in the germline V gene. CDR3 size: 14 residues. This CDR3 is CATSSQGADHEQFF. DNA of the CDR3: TGTGCCACCAGTAGTCAGGGGGCGGACCATGAGCAGTTCTTC.

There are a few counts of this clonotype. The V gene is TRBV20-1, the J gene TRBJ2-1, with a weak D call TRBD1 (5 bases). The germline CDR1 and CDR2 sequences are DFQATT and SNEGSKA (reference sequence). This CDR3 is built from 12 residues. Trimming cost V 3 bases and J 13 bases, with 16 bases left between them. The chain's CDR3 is CSASKLQGGQFF. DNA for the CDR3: TGCAGTGCTAGTAAACTTCAGGGTGGACAGTTCTTC.

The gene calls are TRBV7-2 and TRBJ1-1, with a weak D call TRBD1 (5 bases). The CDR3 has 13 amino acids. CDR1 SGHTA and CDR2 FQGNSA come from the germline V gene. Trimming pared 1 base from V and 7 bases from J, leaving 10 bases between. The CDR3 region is CASSLVGGFEAFF. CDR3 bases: TGTGCCAGCAGCTTAGTGGGGGGATTTGAAGCTTTCTTT.

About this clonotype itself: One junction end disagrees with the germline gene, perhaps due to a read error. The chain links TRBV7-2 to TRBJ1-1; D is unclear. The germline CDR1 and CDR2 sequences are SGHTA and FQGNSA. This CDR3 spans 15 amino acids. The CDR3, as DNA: TGTGCCAGCAGCTTAGGGATCGCCGGTCTCACTGAATCTTTCTTT. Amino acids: CASSLGIAGLTESFF.

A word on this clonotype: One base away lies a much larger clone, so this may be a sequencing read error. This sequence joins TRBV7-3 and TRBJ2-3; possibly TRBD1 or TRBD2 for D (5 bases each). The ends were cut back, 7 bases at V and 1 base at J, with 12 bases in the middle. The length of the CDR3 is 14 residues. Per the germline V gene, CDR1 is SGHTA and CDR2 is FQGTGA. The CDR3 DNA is TGTGCCAGCACCCCAGGGAGCGGCACAGATACGCAGTATTTT. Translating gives CASTPGSGTDTQYF.

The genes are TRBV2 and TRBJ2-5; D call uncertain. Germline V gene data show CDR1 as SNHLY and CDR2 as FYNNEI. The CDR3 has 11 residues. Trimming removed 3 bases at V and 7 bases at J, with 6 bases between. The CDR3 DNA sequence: TGTGCCAGCAGTGATTCTCCGACCCAGTACTTC. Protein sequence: CASSDSPTQYF.

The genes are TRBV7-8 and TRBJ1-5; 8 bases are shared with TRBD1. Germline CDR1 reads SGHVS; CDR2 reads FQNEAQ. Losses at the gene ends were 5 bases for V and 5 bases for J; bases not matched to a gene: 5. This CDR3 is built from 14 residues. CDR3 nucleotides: TGTGCCAGCAGCGGCCAGGGGGCTTATCAGCCCCAGCATTTT. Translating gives CASSGQGAYQPQHF. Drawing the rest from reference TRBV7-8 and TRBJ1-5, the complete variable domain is GAGVSQSPRYKVAKRGQDVALRCDPISGHVSLFWYQQALGQGPEFLTYFQNEAQLDKSGLPSDRFFAERPEGSVSTLKIQRTQQEDSAVYLCASSGQGAYQPQHFGDGTRLSIL.

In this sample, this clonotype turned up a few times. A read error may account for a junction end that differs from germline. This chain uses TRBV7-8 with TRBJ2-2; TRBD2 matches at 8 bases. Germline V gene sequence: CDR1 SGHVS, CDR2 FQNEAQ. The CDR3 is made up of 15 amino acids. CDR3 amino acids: CSSSWSGSNTGELFF. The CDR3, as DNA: TGTTCCAGCAGCTGGAGCGGGAGCAACACCGGGGAGCTGTTTTTT. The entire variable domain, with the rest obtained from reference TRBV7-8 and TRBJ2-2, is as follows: GAGVSQSPRYKVAKRGQDVALRCDPISGHVSLFWYQQALGQGPEFLTYFQNEAQLDKSGLPSDRFFAERPEGSVSTLKIQRTQQEDSAVYLCSSSWSGSNTGELFFGEGSRLTVL.